What follows describes a single T cell receptor beta chain. Its antigen is unknown. Base quality data are lacking; no much larger clone is found one base away. This sample is drawn from a study of blood T cell repertoires in COVID-19 (dated by TCRdb to about 2020). Context from the whole study: Samples covering the acute and convalescent phases of COVID-19 were provided by collaborators in the United States, Italy and Spain. The material from the prospective study consisted of cDNA or gDNA derived from T cells, B-cell-depleted T cells, or PBMCs. The dataset comprised deeply sampled blood TCRbeta repertoires from subjects exposed to, actively infected with, or recovered from COVID-19. The repertoires were released in a freely available public database meant as a resource for research on the immune response to SARS-CoV-2. The samples were drawn from the first 160 participants of the ongoing ImmuneRACE study and from over 950 subjects provided by 6 global collaborators. A de-identified subject ID, COVID-19 status, age in years and sex were almost always included in the sample metadata. HLA class I and class II types, where available, came from metadata supplied by the sample provider rather than from assay-based typing.

General conclusions and limits of the study: The amount of clinical and demographic metadata varied by source and participant and was provided uncurated.

Whole blood was collected in K2EDTA tubes by collaborating institutions according to the institutions' own protocols. For TCRbeta analysis, collaborator samples were shipped as frozen whole blood, as isolated PBMCs, or as DNA extracted from either sample type. TCRbeta CDR3 regions were amplified from genomic DNA using the immunoSEQ Assay, a bias-controlled multiplex PCR. The study's processing was this. Within the assay, amplification of reference gene primers was used to estimate how many nucleated cells each sample contained. Sequence reads were collapsed and filtered to measure the absolute abundance of every unique TCRbeta CDR3 rearrangement. For each sample, productive Simpson clonality was calculated by taking the square root of Simpson's diversity index across productive rearrangements. The table comes from immuneACCESS by way of TCRdb, which keeps in-frame sequences with V and J called. Part of the clones is missing from these tables; in studies checked, under half for an unresolved V gene and the rest for unknown reasons. From that table come the V and J calls and clone size; the DNA was used to work out D and trimming. The table for this sample lists under 300,000 clones; 80% to 90% of them were counted only once. Of the sample, about 3% falls within the top ten clones.

What was sequenced was peripheral blood. This receptor was identified in a woman between 25 and 40 years old with active or convalescent COVID-19.

The DNA reads TGCGCCAGCAGCCGGGACTTTGGACAGGGAAAATTAGCTTTCTTT. This gives the protein CASSRDFGQGKLAFF. In this chain, TRBV5-1 is recombined with TRBJ1-1, with 8 bases in between that match TRBD1. CDR1 and CDR2 (SGHRS, YFSETQ) derive from the germline V gene. The CDR3, from cysteine to phenylalanine, totals 15 residues. Here the CDR3 DNA is all that survives: 45 bases in frame from base 1. V loses 4 bases at its end and J loses 10 bases; junction bases beyond the gene matches: 15.